This TCR beta chain was captured in a study of T cells in localized non-small cell lung cancer. The study's findings and limits: Those with higher blood T cell density had longer overall survival. A median of around 52 clones ranked among the top 100 in tumor appeared in adjacent lung.

This clone was counted once. Its antigen remains unidentified. Only in-frame clones appear in the TCRdb table, and some are missing; sequencing was by immunoSEQ multiplex PCR. The table lists 90,000 to 95,000 clones, roughly 90% of them singletons. The germline V gene has CDR1 LNHDA and CDR2 SQIVND (reference sequence). Unmatched junction bases numbered 12, after V lost 6 bases and J lost 8 bases. The CDR3 consists of 14 residues. Material: PBMCs, obtained before any cancer treatment. The J gene is TRBJ1-2, the V gene TRBV19; 7 bases map to TRBD1. The sequence was obtained from a woman aged 35-70 years with stage II squamous cell lung carcinoma. The CDR3 region is CASRITGDMGGYTF. The CDR3 region has the DNA TGTGCCAGTAGGATCACAGGGGACATGGGCGGCTACACCTTC.